The 17 T cell receptor beta chains below all came from one sample that was sequenced in a study of blood T cell repertoires in COVID-19. Produced via immunoSEQ multiplex PCR; TCRdb's table is partial and in-frame only. The sample has over 200,000 clones; about 85% are singletons. Sequencing was done on a sample of peripheral blood. The receptors originated from a woman older than 75 with active or convalescent COVID-19.

The sample holds one count of this clone. V gene TRBV30 combines with J gene TRBJ1-1; the match to TRBD1 covers 8 bases. CDR1 and CDR2 (germline): GTSNPN, SVGIG (reference sequence). Losses at the gene ends were 4 bases for V and 4 bases for J; bases not matched to a gene: 5. This CDR3 has 13 residues. This chain's CDR3 is CAWTGTGLTEAFF. CDR3 coding DNA: TGTGCCTGGACCGGGACAGGACTCACTGAAGCTTTCTTT.

About this clone itself: The sample carries other DNA sequences with the same CDR3. This rearrangement joins TRBV4-3 to TRBJ1-1; D is possibly TRBD1 (5 bases). Germline V CDR1 and CDR2: LGHNA, YSLEER. V lost 1 base to trimming and J lost 0 bases, with 6 bases between them. There are 14 residues in the CDR3. The CDR3 sequence: CASSQGQLNTEAFF. In nucleotides, the CDR3 is TGCGCCAGCAGCCAAGGACAGTTGAACACTGAAGCTTTCTTT.

The chain carries TRBV4-3 and TRBJ2-7; 9 nucleotides line up with TRBD1. Trimming cost V 4 bases and J 0 bases; bases outside gene matches: 7. The CDR3 length is 16 residues. CDR1 and CDR2 from the germline V gene are LGHNA and YSLEER. Here the CDR3 DNA reads TGCGCCAGCAGCCCACAGGGGGCCCTTAGCTCCTACGAGCAGTACTTC. It specifies CASSPQGALSSYEQYF.

The rearrangement uses TRBV3-1 (or the pseudogene TRBV3-2) and TRBJ2-1; 7 bases align to TRBD2. The CDR3 has 15 residues. The V gene's germline CDR1 is LGHDT and CDR2 YNNKEL (reference sequence). V dropped 5 bases and J dropped 12; count of bases not matched to a gene: 16. The CDR3 DNA follows: TGTGCCAGCAGCTTCAATAGGAAGGAAACGGGGGGGCAGTTCTTC. Translated: CASSFNRKETGGQFF.

This chain connects TRBV5-1 to TRBJ2-3, with 11 bases that match TRBD1. Germline V CDR1 and CDR2: SGHRS, YFSETQ. V was pared by 3 bases and J by 4 bases, with 10 bases of the junction left unmatched. The CDR3 has 17 amino acids. The CDR3 loop reads CASSSDLPGQGADTQYF. The CDR3 nucleotides are TGCGCCAGCAGCTCCGATCTACCGGGACAGGGGGCAGATACGCAGTATTTT.

The rearrangement uses TRBV9 and TRBJ2-3, with 8 bases matching TRBD2. With V trimmed by 6 bases and J by 4 bases, 13 bases remained unmatched. The V gene's germline CDR1 is SGDLS and CDR2 YYNGEE. The CDR3 is 16 residues long. Written as DNA, the CDR3 is TGTGCCAGCACTCCCGGGACTAGGGCTCCTTCAGATACGCAGTATTTT. It codes for CASTPGTRAPSDTQYF.

This chain uses TRBV3-1 (or the pseudogene TRBV3-2) with TRBJ1-2, with D perhaps TRBD1 (5 bases). CDR3 size: 15 residues. V was cut by 1 base and J by 0 bases, with 9 bases left in between. Germline V gives CDR1 LGHDT, CDR2 YNNKEL (reference sequence). The CDR3, as DNA: TGTGCCAGCAGCCAAGTTACAGGAGCTAACTATGGCTACACCTTC. Translated: CASSQVTGANYGYTF.

This chain uses TRBV11-3 with TRBJ2-7; D perhaps matches TRBD1 (5 bases). Deletions cut 5 bases from V and 5 bases from J, with 13 bases between. This CDR3 spans 13 amino acids. Germline V gene sequence: CDR1 SGHNT, CDR2 YENEEA. CDR3: CASSQSDSHEQYF. For the CDR3, the DNA is TGTGCCAGCAGCCAATCCGACAGTCACGAGCAGTACTTC.

The genes are TRBV11-3 and TRBJ1-6; 7 bases line up with TRBD1. The V gene end was trimmed by 1 base and the J gene end by 8 bases; junction bases not matched to a gene: 5. The CDR3 spans 15 residues. Germline values: CDR1 SGHNT, CDR2 YENEEA. CDR3 protein: CASSLGTGPHSPLHF. The CDR3 DNA reads TGTGCCAGCAGCTTAGGGACAGGACCACATTCACCCCTCCACTTT.

This sequence joins TRBV2 and TRBJ2-7, with TRBD2 identical over 8 bases. This CDR3 has 11 amino acids. CDR1 and CDR2 from the germline V gene are SNHLY and FYNNEI. Trimming cost V 10 bases and J 4 bases; bases outside gene matches: 3. CDR3 residues: CATGGVYEQYF. The CDR3 bases are TGTGCCACCGGGGGGGTTTACGAGCAGTACTTC.

Of note for this clone: Additional DNA sequences in this sample encode the identical CDR3. The chain combines TRBV6-5 with TRBJ1-1; no clear D gene. V gave up 8 bases and J gave up 3 bases, with 7 bases separating them. Per the germline V gene, CDR1 is MNHEY and CDR2 is SVGAGI. The CDR3 sequence is 11 residues long. CDR3 in DNA: TGTGCCAGCGGGAGGGACACTGAAGCTTTCTTT. As protein: CASGRDTEAFF.

The chain is built from TRBV15 and TRBJ1-5; no definite D call. Trimming cost V 0 bases and J 5 bases, with 11 bases left between them. The CDR3 extends over 15 amino acids. Germline V lookup: CDR1 LNHNV, CDR2 YYDKDF (reference sequence). This chain's CDR3 is CATSRDSGSYQPQHF. CDR3 nucleotides: TGTGCCACCAGCAGAGACTCGGGATCATATCAGCCCCAGCATTTT.

The rearrangement links TRBV27 to TRBJ1-6; 7 nucleotides match TRBD1. This CDR3 is 14 amino acids long. The germline V gene encodes CDR1 MNHEY and CDR2 SMNVEV (reference sequence). The trim removed 6 bases at V and 9 bases at J, leaving 8 bases unmatched. The CDR3 DNA is TGTGCCAGCAGAGAAGACAGGGCTGGTTCACCCCTCCACTTT. This codes for CASREDRAGSPLHF.

This sequence joins TRBV7-3 and TRBJ1-3, with D tentatively TRBD1 (5 bases). Germline V gene sequence: CDR1 SGHTA, CDR2 FQGTGA. V gave up 4 bases and J gave up 2 bases, with 12 bases separating them. There are 15 residues in the CDR3. The chain's CDR3 is CASSSRGGAGNTIYF. CDR3 DNA: TGTGCCAGCAGCTCCCGTGGGGGGGCTGGAAACACCATATATTTT. The full variable domain, rest sourced from reference TRBV7-3 and TRBJ1-3, is GAGVSQTPSNKVTEKGKYVELRCDPISGHTALYWYRQSLGQGPEFLIYFQGTGAADDSGLPNDRFFAVRPEGSVSTLKIQRTERGDSAVYLCASSSRGGAGNTIYFGEGSWLTVV.

This sequence joins TRBV6-5 and TRBJ1-5; the match to TRBD1 covers 8 bases. The V segment lost 8 bases and the J segment 1 base; nucleotides outside the gene matches: 4. There are 14 residues in the CDR3. CDR1 and CDR2 (germline): MNHEY, SVGAGI. The CDR3 sequence is CASRGDRSNQPQHF. CDR3 bases: TGTGCCAGCCGAGGGGACAGGAGCAATCAGCCCCAGCATTTT.

The V call is TRBV7-3, the J call TRBJ2-1; TRBD1 is a possible D gene (6 bases). CDR3 length: 14 amino acids. Germline V gene sequence: CDR1 SGHTA, CDR2 FQGTGA. V lost 5 bases, J lost 5 bases, and 13 bases lay in between. The CDR3 nucleotides are TGTGCCAGCAGCGTGACAGGTACAAACAATGAGCAGTTCTTC. It encodes CASSVTGTNNEQFF.

The chain joins TRBV5-1 to TRBJ2-5; TRBD1 matches at 7 bases. This CDR3 is built from 15 residues. Trimming cost V 4 bases and J 5 bases; bases outside gene matches: 11. Looked up from germline, CDR1 is SGHRS and CDR2 is YFSETQ. CDR3 residues: CASSPTLQGTETQYF. CDR3 in DNA: TGCGCCAGCAGCCCAACACTACAGGGGACGGAGACCCAGTACTTC.